The 9 T cell receptor beta chains below were found in one sample sequenced in a study of vaccination and CD4 T cells after COVID-19. These receptors' antigens are unknown. Sequenced with the Oncomine TCR Beta short-read assay was DNA taken from cultured CD4+ T cells. Via MiXCR, TCRdb re-called the PCR reads, giving one row per CDR3 protein. Of 20,000 to 25,000 distinct CDR3 sequences in the sample, 45% to 50% were seen once. Treatment specified: roughly 10-day PBMC culture with coronavirus spike peptide pools or control peptides (ViraFEST assay). The sample consisted of CD4+ T cells from blood, cultured in vitro. The receptor set was obtained from a human donor who had recovered from COVID-19.

This clonotype was seen a few times. The chain has TRBV7-2 and TRBJ2-7; TRBD2 agrees at 11 bases. This CDR3 contains 15 residues. In germline, CDR1 is SGHTA, CDR2 FQGNSA. V lost 5 bases to trimming and J lost 2 bases; unmatched junction nucleotides: 5. The CDR3 sequence is CASSLLTSGTYEQYF. The CDR3 DNA reads as TGTGCCAGCAGCCTATTGACTAGCGGGACCTACGAGCAGTACTTC.

This sequence joins TRBV2 and TRBJ1-1; weak D call: TRBD1 (6 bases). Germline V gives CDR1 SNHLY, CDR2 FYNNEI. V shed 8 bases and J shed 2 bases, with 15 bases lying between them. The CDR3 runs 14 residues. CDR3 protein: CASGRPQGNTEAFF. CDR3 coding DNA: TGTGCCAGCGGGAGACCACAGGGCAACACTGAAGCTTTCTTT.

This clonotype was seen more than once but under ten times. The chain links TRBV25-1 to TRBJ2-7, with TRBD1 matching over 10 bases. Germline assignment: CDR1 MGHDK and CDR2 SYGVNS. This CDR3 is 14 amino acids long. V dropped 7 bases and J dropped 2; count of bases not matched to a gene: 5. The CDR3 DNA reads as TGTGCCAGCAACGACAGGGGGCGTGCCTACGAGCAGTACTTC. This translates into CASNDRGRAYEQYF.

This chain joins TRBV20-1 and TRBJ2-3; D gene uncertain. This CDR3 has 13 amino acids. The V end lost 7 bases, the J end lost 0 bases, and 11 bases lay between the germline ends. In germline, CDR1 is DFQATT, CDR2 SNEGSKA (reference sequence). The CDR3 spells CSGIGSSTDTQYF. DNA of the CDR3: TGCAGTGGGATAGGATCTAGCACAGATACGCAGTATTTT.

In regard to this clonotype: At one end, the junction sequence differs from germline, possibly due to a read error. The chain has TRBV28 and TRBJ2-2; a weak D match, TRBD2 (6 bases). CDR3 size: 13 residues. Germline V gene sequence: CDR1 MDHEN, CDR2 SYDVKM. The CDR3 DNA reads as TGTGTCAGCAGAGCAGGGAGGACCGGGGAGCTGTTTTTT. This gives the protein CVSRAGRTGELFF.

The genes are TRBV7-9 and TRBJ1-6; a weak D match, TRBD1 (5 bases). V lost 4 bases and J 7 bases, leaving 20 bases between the germline ends. This CDR3 is built from 17 residues. CDR1 SEHNR and CDR2 FQNEAQ come from the germline V gene (reference sequence). Written as DNA, the CDR3 is TGTGCCAGCAGCTCCTACCCGGGACCTAATATGAATTCACCCCTCCACTTT. Encoded protein: CASSSYPGPNMNSPLHF.

This clonotype rates as medium-sized (0.01 to 0.1%). The CDR3 sequence is CASTIYGAGETQYF. The CDR3 DNA reads as TGTGCCAGCACCATTTATGGGGCGGGGGAGACCCAGTACTTC. This chain uses TRBV11-3 with TRBJ2-5; D is possibly TRBD2 (6 bases). With 7 bases removed from V and 5 bases from J, the gap between germline ends came to 17 bases. Per germline, CDR1 SGHNT and CDR2 YENEEA. CDR3 length equals 14 residues.

This clonotype was observed a few times. The V call is TRBV7-6, the J call TRBJ1-2, with 7 nucleotides matching TRBD1. The CDR3 consists of 15 residues. CDR1 is SGHVS and CDR2 is FNYEAQ in the germline V gene. The ends lost 3 bases at V and 7 bases at J; junction bases unmatched: 11. Written as DNA, the CDR3 is TGTGCCAGCAGCTTGGAGACAGGGAAGGGTGCTGGCTACACCTTC. Translating it yields CASSLETGKGAGYTF. Combining the CDR3 with reference TRBV7-6 and TRBJ1-2 gives the whole variable domain GAGVSQSPRYKVTKRGQDVALRCDPISGHVSLYWYRQALGQGPEFLTYFNYEAQQDKSGLPNDRFSAERPEGSISTLTIQRTEQRDSAMYRCASSLETGKGAGYTFGSGTRLTVV.

V and J are TRBV5-4 and TRBJ2-1, with a tentative D call TRBD1 (5 bases). The CDR3 is 14 amino acids. The V and J ends lost 7 bases and 6 bases respectively, with 17 bases between them. Germline lookup yields CDR1 SGHNT and CDR2 YYREEE (reference sequence). CDR3 in DNA: TGTGCCAGCCCAGGGAACCCATCGGGCAATGAGCAGTTCTTC. It yields the protein CASPGNPSGNEQFF. Variable domain in full (rest from reference TRBV5-4 and TRBJ2-1): ETGVTQSPTHLIKTRGQQVTLRCSSQSGHNTVSWYQQALGQGPQFIFQYYREEENGRGNFPPRFSGLQFPNYSSELNVNALELDDSALYLCASPGNPSGNEQFFGPGTRLTVL.